The sample holds many counts of the clone carrying this TCR beta chain. The data belong to a study of blood T cell repertoires in COVID-19. In the authors' workflow: Reference gene primer amplification gave estimated nucleated cell counts. Clones were sequenced by immunoSEQ multiplex PCR, and TCRdb holds only the in-frame ones, with some missing. V, J and clone size are those of that table, while D and trimming were read from the DNA. The sample contains around 200,000 clones, 83% of which appear only once. The CDR3 is made up of 17 amino acids. Germline CDR1 and CDR2: LGHNA and YNFKEQ. Trimming pared 0 bases from V and 1 base from J, leaving 16 bases between.

The source of this sequence is a man aged 35 to 55 with active or convalescent COVID-19. The V and J genes are TRBV4-2 and TRBJ2-7; maybe TRBD1 (6 bases). Material for sequencing was peripheral blood. CDR3 amino acids: CASSQELGAGQSYEQYF. CDR3 bases: TGTGCCAGCAGCCAAGAATTGGGGGCAGGGCAGTCCTACGAGCAGTACTTC.